This T cell receptor (beta chain) was sequenced in a study of blood T cells in healthy people across ages. Combining a sample-barcoded 5' primer with a J-beta primer mix, a second PCR ran for about 6 to 11 cycles. MiXCR, applied by TCRdb to the 5' RACE reads, yields one record per CDR3 protein. This repertoire shows about 1.8 million distinct CDR3 sequences, around 50% found once; its top ten account for 2% to 2.5%. The table lists this clonotype with a count of one. In germline, CDR1 is MNHEY, CDR2 SVGEGT. J gave up 3 bases and V 6 bases, and 6 bases lay outside the gene matches. The CDR3 sequence is 15 residues long.

Material: blood. This chain uses TRBV6-2 or TRBV6-3 with TRBJ2-1, with 9 bases lining up with TRBD2. The clonotype originates from a woman between 40 and 55 years old in good health. The CDR3 DNA sequence: TGTGCCAGCAGACGTAGCGGGGGATACTACAATGAGCAGTTCTTC. Amino acids: CASRRSGGYYNEQFF.